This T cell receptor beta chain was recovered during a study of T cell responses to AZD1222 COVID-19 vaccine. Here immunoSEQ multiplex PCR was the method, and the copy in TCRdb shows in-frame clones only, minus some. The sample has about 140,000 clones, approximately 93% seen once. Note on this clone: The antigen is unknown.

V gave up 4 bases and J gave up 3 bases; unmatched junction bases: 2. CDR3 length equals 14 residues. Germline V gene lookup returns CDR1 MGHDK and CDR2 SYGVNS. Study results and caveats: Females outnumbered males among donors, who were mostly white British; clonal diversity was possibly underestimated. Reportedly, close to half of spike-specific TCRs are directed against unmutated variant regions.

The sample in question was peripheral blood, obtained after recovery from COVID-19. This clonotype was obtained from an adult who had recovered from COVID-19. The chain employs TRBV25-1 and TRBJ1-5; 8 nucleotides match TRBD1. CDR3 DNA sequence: TGTGCCAGCAGTGGGACAGGGCCCAATCAGCCCCAGCATTTT. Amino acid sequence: CASSGTGPNQPQHF.